These 2 T cell receptor beta chains were sequenced from one sample in a study of identical twins. From the 5' RACE reads, TCRdb called clonotypes with MiXCR, one entry per CDR3 protein. Found here are 400,000 to 550,000 distinct CDR3 sequences, approximately 14% of them singletons; the top ten hold 0.98%. Separately, the same data were catalogued under a study of yellow fever vaccine responses in identical twins.

Sequencing used CD4+ T cells sorted from blood. Receptors originate from a woman aged 18-29 years in good health.

This clonotype was recorded a few times. The rearrangement joins TRBV4-1 to TRBJ2-3; 7 nucleotides align to TRBD2. Germline assignment: CDR1 MGHRA and CDR2 YSYEKL. V lost 0 bases and J lost 5; bases outside the gene matches: 8. This CDR3 region has 16 residues. As DNA, the CDR3 is TGCGCCAGCAGCCAAGAAGGTCTAGCGGATAGAGATACGCAGTATTTT. Translation: CASSQEGLADRDTQYF.

This clonotype was picked up a small number of times. This chain uses TRBV25-1 with TRBJ2-3; TRBD1 matches at 8 bases. The CDR3 is 16 residues long. Germline assignment: CDR1 MGHDK and CDR2 SYGVNS. Losses at the gene ends were 4 bases for V and 3 bases for J; bases not matched to a gene: 9. The CDR3 DNA reads as TGTGCCAGCAGTGCCTCCGGGACAGGAGGGACAGATACGCAGTATTTT. Protein: CASSASGTGGTDTQYF.